Below, one TCR beta chain is given with its context. There is no known antigen for this receptor. No clone much larger than this one lies a single base away; base qualities are absent. Library preparation employed the immunoSEQ multiplex PCR assay. This immuneACCESS table, as held by TCRdb, lists in-frame sequences with V and J called but not all clones. Of the missing ones, under half trace to an unresolved V gene in checked studies; the others have no known cause. This sample holds some 77,000 clones; 86% were observed only once. The ten largest clones add up to around 2% of the sample. The study tested focal radiation therapy combined with CTLA-4 blockade (ipilimumab) in patients with chemo-refractory metastatic non-small-cell lung cancer. The data belong to a study of radiotherapy plus CTLA-4 blockade in lung cancer (dated by TCRdb to between 2017 and 2018). At the level of the whole study: Among enrolled patients, 18% had an objective response and 31% reached disease control.

Here is what the overall study found, with its caveats: After treatment with radiotherapy and ipilimumab, TCR clones that came from tumors expanded in the peripheral blood. Increased serum interferon-beta after radiation, together with early dynamic changes in blood T cell clones, were reported to be the strongest predictors of response.

Trimming takes 5 bases off V and 5 bases off J; junction bases not matched to a gene: 11. The germline V gene (reference sequence) yields LNHDA for CDR1 and SQIVND for CDR2. There are 15 amino acids in the CDR3, from cysteine to phenylalanine inclusive. This entry keeps only the CDR3 DNA: 45 bases, framed from base 1. The chain employs TRBV19 and TRBJ2-7, with 8 middle bases fitting TRBD1. This receptor was taken from a human donor with non-small cell lung cancer who had a partial response to radiotherapy plus ipilimumab. The specimen was peripheral blood, collected from a patient treated with radiotherapy plus ipilimumab. In nucleotides, the sequence is TGTGCCAGTAGTTTCCGGGACAGGCGTACGAACGAGCAGTACTTC. Translated, this is CASSFRDRRTNEQYF.